One T cell receptor beta chain is described in this entry. Measured with immunoSEQ multiplex PCR; TCRdb has only the in-frame clones, and not every one. The sample holds around 300,000 clones, 75% to 90% seen once. CDR3 size: 20 residues. The trim removed 0 bases at V and 8 bases at J, leaving 23 bases unmatched. Germline CDR1 is MGHRA and CDR2 is YSYEKL. This sample is drawn from a study of blood T cell repertoires in COVID-19. Sequencing was carried out using peripheral blood. The sequence derives from a woman between 50 and 59 years old with COVID-19, enrolled during active disease. The chain combines TRBV4-1 with TRBJ2-3; 7 positions agree with TRBD2. The CDR3 spells CASSQDLSIVASGLIGTQYF. In nucleotides, the CDR3 is TGCGCCAGCAGCCAAGATCTGTCTATCGTTGCTAGCGGCCTTATAGGTACGCAGTATTTT.